A single TCR beta chain is shown here with its context. Its antigen remains unidentified. These data originate in a study of T cell responses to AZD1222 COVID-19 vaccine. Study-wide points: Spike-spanning, vaccine-associated CD4 TCRs were dominant at 160-218 and 743-854. Females made up more of the donors, who were largely white British, and clonal diversity may have come out too low.

Repertoires were generated with immunoSEQ multiplex PCR, while TCRdb's copy carries only in-frame clones and drops some. Of about 130,000 clones listed, 90% are singletons. V was shortened by 3 bases and J by 0 bases, with 3 bases between the two germline ends. Germline values: CDR1 SEHNR, CDR2 FQNEAQ (reference sequence). This CDR3 contains 12 residues. This material consisted of peripheral blood, taken on day 0 of AZD1222 vaccination. V and J are TRBV7-9 and TRBJ2-7; D is undetermined. The sequence was obtained from an adult in good health. The CDR3 spells CASSLSSYEQYF. In DNA form, the CDR3 reads TGTGCCAGCAGCTTGAGCTCCTACGAGCAGTACTTC. The entire variable domain, with the rest obtained from reference TRBV7-9 and TRBJ2-7, is as follows: DTGVSQNPRHKITKRGQNVTFRCDPISEHNRLYWYRQTLGQGPEFLTYFQNEAQLEKSRLLSDRFSAERPKGSFSTLEIQRTEQGDSAMYLCASSLSSYEQYFGPGTRLTVT.